This T cell receptor (beta chain) is from a study of T-cell memory formation after mild COVID-19. Study-level findings and limits: Some SARS-CoV-2-responding clones were already detected in memory before infection.

TCRdb processed the 5' RACE reads anew with MiXCR; each CDR3 protein has one entry. The profile shows about 450,000 distinct CDR3 sequences, 23% of them singletons. The CDR3 covers 15 residues. Between the trimmed V and J ends, which lost 1 base and 0 bases, there was a span of 9 bases. Germline V gives CDR1 SGHDT, CDR2 YYEEEE. This clonotype was seen more than once but under ten times. Its antigen is unknown. This TCR derives from an adult woman who had mild COVID-19 (a few samples of this study predate the infection). Cell type and time point are not known. Sequencing was carried out using PBMCs or a T cell subset sorted from them (not recorded which). V usage is TRBV5-6 and J usage is TRBJ2-3, with a weak D call TRBD2 (5 bases). Here the CDR3 DNA reads TGTGCCAGCAGCTTGAGTACGGGGAGCACAGATACGCAGTATTTT. This sequence encodes CASSLSTGSTDTQYF.